This T cell receptor (beta chain) was recovered during a study of early T cells in non-severe SARS-CoV-2 infection. Study results and caveats: Matching against VDJdb likely underestimated virus-specific expansions, favoring anti-spike CD8.

This CDR3 contains 11 residues. Per germline, CDR1 SQVTM and CDR2 ANQGSEA. Separate cDNA molecules each had unique molecular identifiers attached to them. TCRdb reprocessed the 5' RACE reads with MiXCR, giving one entry per CDR3 protein. The sample consists of around 110,000 distinct CDR3 sequences, 11% of them appearing once. This clonotype was seen ten or more times. The antigen is not known. The V gene is TRBV29-1, the J gene TRBJ2-1; D unresolved. Material for sequencing was whole blood. The origin of this receptor is an adult who was a healthcare worker with PCR-confirmed SARS-CoV-2 infection or an uninfected control (not recorded which). DNA for the CDR3: TGCGGGTTAGGATCCTACAATGAGCAGTTCTTC. Translated, it gives CGLGSYNEQFF.